Listed below are T cell receptor beta chains from one sample, sequenced in a study of blood T cell repertoires in COVID-19. TCRdb's table, derived via immunoSEQ multiplex PCR, lists solely in-frame clones and lacks some. The sample lists roughly 400,000 clones, over 75% seen once, with 1.4% in the top ten. Sequencing was performed on PBMCs or T cells enriched from blood (not recorded which). The receptors were sampled from a woman aged 18-29 years who had been exposed to COVID-19. CDR3s include the opening cysteine and the closing phenylalanine or tryptophan. A D gene is named only where the DNA matches it firmly. Clone size appears in some rows only: once, few, many, or a class for an expanded clone.

clone size: NA
J gene: TRBJ1-1
D gene: TRBD1
V gene: TRBV27
CDR3 protein: CASNPGTGGMNTEAFF
CDR3 DNA: TGTGCCAGCAACCCCGGGACAGGGGGCATGAACACTGAAGCTTTCTTT

clone size: NA
J gene: TRBJ1-4
D gene: TRBD1
V gene: TRBV28
CDR3 protein: CASSFYTGGGSNEKLFF
CDR3 DNA: TGTGCCAGCAGTTTTTATACAGGGGGAGGCTCTAATGAAAAACTGTTTTTT

clone size: NA
J gene: TRBJ2-1
D gene: TRBD2
V gene: TRBV7-8
CDR3 protein: CASSPQRGWFF
CDR3 DNA: TGTGCCAGCAGCCCCCAGCGGGGTTGGTTCTTC

clone size: NA
J gene: TRBJ2-2
D gene: NA
V gene: TRBV30
CDR3 protein: CAWSVRGGGELFF
CDR3 DNA: TGTGCCTGGAGTGTAAGGGGAGGCGGGGAGCTGTTTTTT

clone size: NA
J gene: TRBJ1-4
D gene: NA
V gene: TRBV27
CDR3 protein: CASSLTGRTNEKLFF
CDR3 DNA: TGTGCCAGCAGTTTGACAGGTCGAACTAATGAAAAACTGTTTTTT

clone size: NA
J gene: TRBJ2-1
D gene: NA
V gene: TRBV5-6
CDR3 protein: CASSSLEGGFYNEQFF
CDR3 DNA: TGTGCCAGCAGCTCTCTCGAGGGGGGGTTCTACAATGAGCAGTTCTTC

clone size: once
J gene: TRBJ2-1
D gene: TRBD2
V gene: TRBV6-1
CDR3 protein: CASSEGGTSGRGDNEQFF
CDR3 DNA: TGTGCCAGCAGTGAAGGGGGGACTAGCGGGAGGGGCGACAATGAGCAGTTCTTC

clone size: NA
J gene: TRBJ1-1
D gene: NA
V gene: TRBV12-3/TRBV12-4
CDR3 protein: CASSFAASGDAFF
CDR3 DNA: TGTGCCAGCAGTTTCGCGGCATCGGGAGACGCTTTCTTT

clone size: NA
J gene: TRBJ2-5
D gene: TRBD1
V gene: TRBV6-5
CDR3 protein: CASIVRTGKNETQYF
CDR3 DNA: TGTGCCAGCATCGTCCGGACAGGGAAGAATGAGACCCAGTACTTC

clone size: NA
J gene: TRBJ1-4
D gene: TRBD1
V gene: TRBV7-2
CDR3 protein: CASSSGGDRGEKLFF
CDR3 DNA: TGTGCCAGCAGCTCCGGGGGGGACAGGGGTGAAAAACTGTTTTTT

clone size: NA
J gene: TRBJ2-3
D gene: TRBD2
V gene: TRBV2
CDR3 protein: CASSELGLASTDTQYF
CDR3 DNA: TGTGCCAGCAGTGAACTGGGACTAGCGAGCACAGATACGCAGTATTTT

clone size: NA
J gene: TRBJ2-7
D gene: NA
V gene: TRBV28
CDR3 protein: CASSSSYGGRKPVF
CDR3 DNA: TGTGCCAGCAGTTCATCATACGGGGGACGCAAGCCAGTTTTC

clone size: once
J gene: TRBJ2-2
D gene: TRBD1
V gene: TRBV29-1
CDR3 protein: CSVEGQGVTGELFF
CDR3 DNA: TGCAGCGTTGAGGGACAGGGCGTAACCGGGGAGCTGTTTTTT

clone size: NA
J gene: TRBJ1-2
D gene: TRBD1
V gene: TRBV2
CDR3 protein: CASSEPGGISYGYTF
CDR3 DNA: TGTGCCAGCAGTGAGCCAGGGGGCATCTCTTATGGCTACACCTTC

clone size: NA
J gene: TRBJ1-6
D gene: TRBD1
V gene: TRBV10-3
CDR3 protein: CAIKKQGAMNNSPLHF
CDR3 DNA: TGTGCCATCAAGAAACAGGGGGCCATGAACAATTCACCCCTCCACTTT

clone size: NA
J gene: TRBJ2-2
D gene: TRBD2
V gene: TRBV29-1
CDR3 protein: CSVVGGRSPGELFF
CDR3 DNA: TGCAGCGTTGTAGGCGGGAGGTCCCCCGGGGAGCTGTTTTTT

clone size: NA
J gene: TRBJ1-6
D gene: NA
V gene: TRBV27
CDR3 protein: CASSLLDSPLHF
CDR3 DNA: TGTGCCAGCAGTTTATTAGATTCACCCCTCCACTTT

clone size: NA
J gene: TRBJ2-7
D gene: NA
V gene: TRBV27
CDR3 protein: CASRGGPLNNEQYF
CDR3 DNA: TGTGCCAGCAGGGGGGGGCCACTTAACAACGAGCAGTACTTC

clone size: NA
J gene: TRBJ1-1
D gene: NA
V gene: TRBV9
CDR3 protein: CASSPWTAEAFF
CDR3 DNA: TGTGCCAGCAGCCCCTGGACTGCTGAAGCTTTCTTT

clone size: NA
J gene: TRBJ2-7
D gene: TRBD1
V gene: TRBV6-6
CDR3 protein: CASSPPETGSYEQYF
CDR3 DNA: TGTGCCAGCAGTCCCCCCGAGACAGGGTCCTACGAGCAGTACTTC

clone size: NA
J gene: TRBJ2-1
D gene: TRBD2
V gene: TRBV7-6
CDR3 protein: CASSLSLAPNEQFF
CDR3 DNA: TGTGCCAGCAGCTTATCACTAGCGCCCAATGAGCAGTTCTTC

clone size: NA
J gene: TRBJ1-4
D gene: TRBD1
V gene: TRBV4-3
CDR3 protein: CASSQEGQGDEKLFF
CDR3 DNA: TGCGCCAGCAGCCAAGAGGGGCAGGGGGATGAAAAACTGTTTTTT

clone size: NA
J gene: TRBJ2-3
D gene: TRBD2
V gene: TRBV11-2
CDR3 protein: CASSLDSGGAIDTQYF
CDR3 DNA: TGTGCCAGCAGCTTAGATTCGGGAGGGGCGATAGATACGCAGTATTTT

clone size: NA
J gene: TRBJ2-1
D gene: TRBD2
V gene: TRBV9
CDR3 protein: CASSSGGRGYNEQFF
CDR3 DNA: TGTGCCAGCAGTAGCGGGGGCAGAGGATACAATGAGCAGTTCTTC

clone size: NA
J gene: TRBJ2-7
D gene: TRBD1
V gene: TRBV5-4
CDR3 protein: CASRARGQSYEQYF
CDR3 DNA: TGTGCCAGCAGGGCTCGGGGACAGTCCTACGAGCAGTACTTC

clone size: NA
J gene: TRBJ1-2
D gene: TRBD1
V gene: TRBV19
CDR3 protein: CASQTGSYGYTF
CDR3 DNA: TGTGCCAGTCAGACAGGGAGCTATGGCTACACCTTC

clone size: NA
J gene: TRBJ2-7
D gene: NA
V gene: TRBV5-8
CDR3 protein: CASSVSPVYEQYF
CDR3 DNA: TGTGCCAGCAGCGTCTCCCCGGTCTACGAGCAGTACTTC

clone size: NA
J gene: TRBJ1-3
D gene: TRBD1
V gene: TRBV28
CDR3 protein: CASSEGTGGLSGNTIYF
CDR3 DNA: TGTGCCAGCAGTGAAGGGACAGGGGGCCTCTCTGGAAACACCATATATTTT

clone size: NA
J gene: TRBJ1-1
D gene: TRBD1
V gene: TRBV6-5
CDR3 protein: CASREGAGTEAFF
CDR3 DNA: TGTGCCAGCAGGGAGGGGGCCGGAACTGAAGCTTTCTTT

clone size: NA
J gene: TRBJ2-1
D gene: TRBD1
V gene: TRBV7-8
CDR3 protein: CASSLVSGTGAYEQFF
CDR3 DNA: TGTGCCAGCAGCTTAGTCTCCGGGACAGGGGCGTATGAGCAGTTCTTC

clone size: NA
J gene: TRBJ1-2
D gene: NA
V gene: TRBV5-5
CDR3 protein: CASSLAIGGYGYTF
CDR3 DNA: TGTGCCAGCAGCTTGGCCATAGGGGGCTATGGCTACACCTTC

clone size: NA
J gene: TRBJ1-5
D gene: NA
V gene: TRBV5-1
CDR3 protein: CASSQSDSSNQPQHF
CDR3 DNA: TGCGCCAGCAGCCAGAGTGACAGTAGCAATCAGCCCCAGCATTTT

clone size: NA
J gene: TRBJ1-6
D gene: TRBD1
V gene: TRBV25-1
CDR3 protein: CASRQDRVASPLHF
CDR3 DNA: TGTGCCAGCAGGCAGGACAGGGTAGCCTCACCCCTCCACTTT

clone size: NA
J gene: TRBJ2-5
D gene: TRBD2
V gene: TRBV4-3
CDR3 protein: CASSRGLAGGGQETQYF
CDR3 DNA: TGCGCCAGCAGCCGAGGACTAGCGGGGGGGGGTCAAGAGACCCAGTACTTC

clone size: NA
J gene: TRBJ2-1
D gene: NA
V gene: TRBV10-3
CDR3 protein: CAISSRDRNYEQFF
CDR3 DNA: TGTGCCATCAGTTCCCGCGACAGGAACTATGAGCAGTTCTTC

clone size: NA
J gene: TRBJ1-4
D gene: NA
V gene: TRBV30
CDR3 protein: CAWSYVEKLFF
CDR3 DNA: TGTGCCTGGAGTTATGTTGAAAAACTGTTTTTT

clone size: NA
J gene: TRBJ2-7
D gene: NA
V gene: TRBV12-3/TRBV12-4
CDR3 protein: CASSFNRAYEQYF
CDR3 DNA: TGTGCCAGCAGTTTCAACAGGGCATACGAGCAGTACTTC

clone size: NA
J gene: TRBJ1-2
D gene: TRBD1
V gene: TRBV9
CDR3 protein: CASSVAPGQTFYGYTF
CDR3 DNA: TGTGCCAGCAGCGTAGCCCCGGGACAGACCTTCTATGGCTACACCTTC

clone size: NA
J gene: TRBJ1-1
D gene: NA
V gene: TRBV4-1
CDR3 protein: CASSFDRYRITEAFF
CDR3 DNA: TGCGCCAGCAGCTTCGACAGATACCGAATCACTGAAGCTTTCTTT

clone size: NA
J gene: TRBJ2-1
D gene: NA
V gene: TRBV10-3
CDR3 protein: CASRLASYNEQFF
CDR3 DNA: TGTGCCTCTAGACTGGCCTCCTACAATGAGCAGTTCTTC

clone size: NA
J gene: TRBJ2-2
D gene: TRBD1
V gene: TRBV3-1/TRBV3-2
CDR3 protein: CASSHPPNRGFSDTGELFF
CDR3 DNA: TGTGCCAGCAGCCACCCACCGAACAGGGGATTTTCGGACACCGGGGAGCTGTTTTTT

clone size: NA
J gene: TRBJ1-1
D gene: NA
V gene: TRBV18
CDR3 protein: CASSPSAGTEAFF
CDR3 DNA: TGTGCCAGCTCACCATCGGCGGGAACTGAAGCTTTCTTT

clone size: NA
J gene: TRBJ2-1
D gene: TRBD2
V gene: TRBV18
CDR3 protein: CASSPGTTSYNEQFF
CDR3 DNA: TGTGCCAGCTCCCCGGGGACTACCTCCTACAATGAGCAGTTCTTC